Listed here are 4 T cell receptor beta chains from one sample, sequenced in a study of cytomegalovirus exposure and HLA in healthy donors. Vbeta (60) and Jbeta (13) primers were used in the PCR. Profiled with immunoSEQ multiplex PCR; TCRdb holds only in-frame clones, not every one. The sample consists of 150,000 to 200,000 clones, over 60% of them appearing once. The source material was PBMCs. The receptor set was obtained from a man in his forties in good health and CMV-seronegative.

This chain uses TRBV7-2 with TRBJ2-7; D is undetermined. V was pared by 2 bases and J by 4 bases, with 6 bases between. Germline assignment: CDR1 SGHTA and CDR2 FQGNSA. The CDR3 loop spans 12 amino acids. In nucleotides, the CDR3 is TGTGCCAGCAGCTTACTGCGGTACGAGCAGTACTTC. Residues: CASSLLRYEQYF.

The chain is built from TRBV19 and TRBJ2-7, with D unclear. This CDR3 region has 14 residues. V lost 5 bases to trimming and J lost 1 base, with 12 bases between them. The germline CDR1 and CDR2 sequences are LNHDA and SQIVND (reference sequence). The CDR3: CASSQASTSYEQYF. Written as DNA, the CDR3 is TGTGCCAGTAGTCAGGCCTCAACATCCTACGAGCAGTACTTC.

CDR3 in amino acids: CASTRGTGGPPLHF. For the CDR3, the DNA is TGTGCCAGCACTAGGGGGACAGGGGGTCCACCCCTCCACTTT. V is TRBV6-5 and J is TRBJ1-6; 11 bases are shared with TRBD1. CDR1 and CDR2 (germline): MNHEY, SVGAGI. This CDR3 region has 14 residues. V gave up 7 bases and J gave up 11 bases; unmatched junction bases: 7.

This clone was observed a few times. This rearrangement joins TRBV4-3 to TRBJ1-1; a weak D match, TRBD1 (5 bases). V was trimmed by 0 bases and J by 4 bases, leaving 18 bases between them. Germline V lookup: CDR1 LGHNA, CDR2 YSLEER. This CDR3 has 17 residues. CDR3 sequence reads: CASSQDMYQGRATEAFF. The CDR3 bases are TGCGCCAGCAGCCAAGATATGTATCAGGGCAGGGCCACTGAAGCTTTCTTT.